These T cell receptor beta chains were read from a single sample in a study of T cells in Graves' hyperthyroidism and ophthalmopathy. One entry per CDR3 protein results from TCRdb running MiXCR on the multiplex PCR reads. The data contain a few hundred thousand distinct CDR3 sequences, about 17% of them singletons. The sample comprised blood. Receptors were obtained from a woman in her fifties or sixties with Graves' ophthalmopathy. The CDR3 runs from the conserved cysteine through the conserved F or W. A D gene is named only where the DNA matches it firmly. A row's size may be missing; if present it is once, few, many or a size class.

v_call: TRBV6-2/TRBV6-3
clone_size: NA
j_call: TRBJ1-5
d_call: TRBD1
cdr3_aa: CASQGEGNQPKHF
cdr3_nt: TGTGCCAGCCAGGGGGAGGGCAATCAGCCCAAGCATTTT

v_call: TRBV6-5
clone_size: few
j_call: TRBJ2-2
d_call: TRBD1
cdr3_aa: CASSYLQGARTGELFF
cdr3_nt: TGTGCCAGCAGTTACCTACAGGGGGCGCGCACCGGGGAGCTGTTTTTT

v_call: TRBV10-2
clone_size: NA
j_call: TRBJ2-6
d_call: NA
cdr3_aa: CASSESGVTGANVLTF
cdr3_nt: TGCGCCAGCAGTGAGTCAGGGGTAACTGGGGCCAACGTCCTGACTTTC

v_call: TRBV20-1
clone_size: many
j_call: TRBJ1-3
d_call: NA
cdr3_aa: CSARDRGFGYWRNTIYF
cdr3_nt: TGCAGTGCTAGAGATCGGGGGTTCGGTTATTGGAGAAACACCATATATTTT

v_call: TRBV30
clone_size: many
j_call: TRBJ1-1
d_call: TRBD1
cdr3_aa: CAWSARSQGGIKNTEAFF
cdr3_nt: TGTGCCTGGAGTGCACGATCTCAGGGGGGGATAAAGAACACTGAAGCTTTCTTT

v_call: TRBV11-2
clone_size: NA
j_call: TRBJ2-7
d_call: TRBD1
cdr3_aa: CASSLVGQGVYEQYF
cdr3_nt: TGTGCCAGCAGCTTAGTGGGACAGGGGGTCTACGAGCAGTACTTC

v_call: TRBV30
clone_size: many
j_call: TRBJ1-1
d_call: TRBD1
cdr3_aa: CAWSVARDSEAFF
cdr3_nt: TGTGCCTGGAGTGTCGCGCGGGACAGTGAAGCTTTCTTT

v_call: TRBV6-2/TRBV6-3
clone_size: few
j_call: TRBJ2-5
d_call: TRBD2
cdr3_aa: CASSPLGREQETQYF
cdr3_nt: TGTGCCAGCAGTCCCCTAGGGAGGGAGCAAGAGACCCAGTACTTC

v_call: TRBV7-8
clone_size: many
j_call: TRBJ1-5
d_call: TRBD1
cdr3_aa: CASSARHPGQGVDQPQHF
cdr3_nt: TGTGCCAGCAGCGCGAGGCACCCCGGACAGGGGGTGGATCAGCCCCAGCATTTT

v_call: TRBV5-6
clone_size: NA
j_call: TRBJ2-2
d_call: TRBD2
cdr3_aa: CASERLAGNTGELFF
cdr3_nt: TGTGCCAGCGAGCGACTAGCGGGGAACACCGGGGAGCTGTTTTTT

v_call: TRBV19
clone_size: NA
j_call: TRBJ2-1
d_call: TRBD1
cdr3_aa: CASTWTGDYNEQFF
cdr3_nt: TGTGCCAGTACGTGGACAGGAGATTACAATGAGCAGTTCTTC

v_call: TRBV7-3
clone_size: many
j_call: TRBJ2-1
d_call: NA
cdr3_aa: CASSFRRGNEQFF
cdr3_nt: TGTGCCAGCAGCTTTAGGAGAGGCAATGAGCAGTTCTTC

v_call: TRBV5-1
clone_size: many
j_call: TRBJ1-1
d_call: TRBD1
cdr3_aa: CASSSGPQGMNTEAFF
cdr3_nt: TGCGCCAGCAGCTCGGGACCACAGGGGATGAACACTGAAGCTTTCTTT

v_call: TRBV6-1
clone_size: few
j_call: TRBJ1-2
d_call: NA
cdr3_aa: CASSITFRAAGGYTF
cdr3_nt: TGTGCCAGCAGCATCACCTTCCGGGCCGCGGGTGGCTACACCTTC

v_call: TRBV7-9
clone_size: NA
j_call: TRBJ2-1
d_call: TRBD2
cdr3_aa: CASSTNLPGGGEQFF
cdr3_nt: TGTGCCAGCAGCACCAACCTCCCGGGAGGGGGTGAGCAGTTCTTC

v_call: TRBV2
clone_size: NA
j_call: TRBJ2-5
d_call: NA
cdr3_aa: CASSGGTAETQYF
cdr3_nt: TGTGCCAGCAGTGGCGGGACGGCAGAGACCCAGTACTTC

v_call: TRBV10-1
clone_size: many
j_call: TRBJ1-1
d_call: NA
cdr3_aa: CASSDGLGEAFF
cdr3_nt: TGCGCCAGCAGCGACGGGCTCGGCGAAGCTTTCTTT

v_call: TRBV20-1
clone_size: many
j_call: TRBJ1-1
d_call: NA
cdr3_aa: CSARVGRTEAFF
cdr3_nt: TGCAGTGCTAGAGTAGGAAGGACTGAAGCTTTCTTT

v_call: TRBV7-2
clone_size: NA
j_call: TRBJ1-5
d_call: NA
cdr3_aa: CASSLDGFYNQPQHF
cdr3_nt: TGTGCCAGCAGCTTAGATGGATTTTACAATCAGCCCCAGCATTTT

v_call: TRBV20-1
clone_size: NA
j_call: TRBJ2-7
d_call: TRBD2
cdr3_aa: CSVRPGTSSYEQYF
cdr3_nt: TGCAGTGTTCGACCCGGGACTAGCTCCTACGAGCAGTACTTC

v_call: TRBV20-1
clone_size: many
j_call: TRBJ1-2
d_call: NA
cdr3_aa: CSARDSPTYGYTF
cdr3_nt: TGCAGTGCTAGAGATTCCCCGACCTATGGCTACACCTTC

v_call: TRBV19
clone_size: NA
j_call: TRBJ1-5
d_call: NA
cdr3_aa: CASRTVWGSNQPQHF
cdr3_nt: TGTGCCAGTAGAACCGTTTGGGGTAGCAATCAGCCCCAGCATTTT

v_call: TRBV9
clone_size: few
j_call: TRBJ2-1
d_call: TRBD2
cdr3_aa: CASSVDAVSSGTHNEQFF
cdr3_nt: TGTGCCAGCAGCGTAGATGCCGTATCTAGCGGGACCCACAATGAGCAGTTCTTC

v_call: TRBV2
clone_size: few
j_call: TRBJ2-5
d_call: NA
cdr3_aa: CASRDGGGGQETQYF
cdr3_nt: TGTGCCAGCAGGGACGGGGGAGGGGGCCAAGAGACCCAGTACTTC

v_call: TRBV2
clone_size: many
j_call: TRBJ1-1
d_call: TRBD1
cdr3_aa: CASTEGQGYTEAFF
cdr3_nt: TGTGCCAGCACTGAGGGACAGGGGTACACTGAAGCTTTCTTT

v_call: TRBV29-1
clone_size: many
j_call: TRBJ1-1
d_call: NA
cdr3_aa: CSVRTDPNTEAFF
cdr3_nt: TGCAGCGTCCGAACCGATCCGAACACTGAAGCTTTCTTT